These 2 T cell receptor beta chains came from one sample sequenced in a study of blood T cell repertoires in COVID-19. Data came from immunoSEQ multiplex PCR; TCRdb stores just in-frame clones and leaves some out. The data show about 480,000 clones, more than 75% seen once. Material: PBMCs or T cells enriched from blood (not recorded which). The receptors stem from a woman in her 40s who had recovered from COVID-19.

V usage is TRBV27 and J usage is TRBJ2-7, with D unresolved. This CDR3 is built from 13 residues. The germline CDR1 and CDR2 sequences are MNHEY and SMNVEV (reference sequence). V lost 3 bases and J lost 2, with 8 bases in between. In DNA, the CDR3 is TGTGCCAGCAGTTTGGCGGCCCCCTACGAGCAGTACTTC. This sequence encodes CASSLAAPYEQYF.

The rearrangement joins TRBV18 to TRBJ1-2; 7 bases are shared with TRBD1. Germline-derived CDR1 and CDR2 are KGHSH and LQKENI. This CDR3 has 15 amino acids. Trimming removed 4 bases from V and 3 bases from J; junction bases left unmatched: 8. CDR3 in amino acids: CASSRRFGQDYGYTF. CDR3 sequence (DNA): TGTGCCAGCTCACGACGGTTCGGACAGGACTATGGCTACACCTTC.